This T cell receptor beta chain was recovered during a study of memory CD4+ T cells and cytomegalovirus serostatus (dated by TCRdb to the late 2010s). For the study in its entirety: The cohort comprised some 35 healthy Belgian adults, 9 CMV seropositive and some 24 CMV seronegative. CD4+ memory TCRbeta repertoires of a Belgian cohort with known cytomegalovirus serostatus were sequenced in order to replicate a published TCR-based CMV serostatus classifier. Findings and caveats that apply to the study as a whole: Only CD4+CD45RO+ memory cells were sequenced, in contrast to the original study, which included naive and memory CD4+ and CD8+ populations. The results were read as suggesting that the CMV-associated TCR signature is, for the most part, present in the CD4+ memory repertoire. For predicting CMV serostatus, the median bootstrapped AUC was roughly 0.95 using the original framework and around 0.91 using a US-trained random forest. The original-framework classifier achieved a median bootstrapped AUC of approximately 0.96 with a 95% CI of 0.76-1.00 on the Belgian cohort. Among the 160 or so previously reported CMV-associated TCRbeta sequences, 65 to 85 showed up in the CD4+ memory repertoires, with each one found in between one and five individuals.

As for this clone: No antigen is known for it. Base quality data are lacking; no much larger clone is found one base away.

A FACSAria II was used to sort memory CD4+ T cells, defined as single viable CD3+CD4+CD8-CD45RO+ cells. CMV serostatus was determined with a Roche Elecsys assay detecting serum IgG against CMV pp150, pp28, p38 and p52. Following thawing, total CD4+ T cells were enriched through positive selection using CD4 magnetic microbeads. The samples came from a different study that was designed specifically to examine the CD4+ T cell memory repertoire. Following standard operating procedures, peripheral blood mononuclear cells were isolated and cryopreserved, while serum was kept at -80 degrees C. The staining used CD3-PerCP (BW264/56), CD4-APC (RPA-T4), CD45RO-PE (UCHT1) and CD8-Pacific Orange (3B5) antibodies, and Sytox blue was used to exclude non-viable cells. The germline V gene supplies CDR1 MGHRA and CDR2 YSYEKL. The CDR3 contains 15 residues, cysteine and phenylalanine counted. Only the CDR3 region is kept as DNA, spanning 45 bases read in frame from base 1. For this chain, trimming is 7 bases at the V end and 4 bases at the J end, and the number of junction bases without a gene match is 10.

Genomic DNA was extracted from sorted cells with the Quick-DNA Microprep Kit. Amplification of TCRbeta DNA was done with the immunoSEQ hsTCRbeta kit, following the protocol from the manufacturer. An Illumina MiSeq instrument was used to sequence the TCRbeta libraries. In the original analysis: After out-of-frame sequences were removed, 2,204,828 distinct TCRbeta sequences remained, averaging about 66,813 per individual. Two values were used to score each individual: the count of around 150 previously reported CMV-associated TCRbeta sequences and the total count of productive distinct TCRbeta sequences. A beta-binomial model was reimplemented in Python, and scikit-learn random forests with default parameters were trained on US cohort data. On the Belgian cohort, classifier performance was reported as the median AUC, along with percentile confidence intervals, across 10,000 bootstrap iterations. In TCRdb, the immuneACCESS table is reduced to in-frame sequences with V and J assigned. These tables do not hold every clone; where another copy was compared, an unresolved V gene accounts for under half, and the others remain unexplained. The DNA was the basis for D and trimming; V, J and clone size are from that table. The sample table records tens of thousands of clones; more than 75% of these occur just once. 0.4% to 0.5% of the sample goes to the ten largest clones.

The sequencing sample was made of memory CD4+ T cells from blood. This clonotype was obtained from an adult in good health and CMV-seronegative. The rearranged segments are TRBV4-1 and TRBJ1-2; a stretch of 9 junction bases matches TRBD1. CDR3 loop: CASKPGQGMLYGYTF. The nucleotide sequence reads as follows: TGCGCCAGCAAACCGGGACAGGGTATGCTCTATGGCTACACCTTC.